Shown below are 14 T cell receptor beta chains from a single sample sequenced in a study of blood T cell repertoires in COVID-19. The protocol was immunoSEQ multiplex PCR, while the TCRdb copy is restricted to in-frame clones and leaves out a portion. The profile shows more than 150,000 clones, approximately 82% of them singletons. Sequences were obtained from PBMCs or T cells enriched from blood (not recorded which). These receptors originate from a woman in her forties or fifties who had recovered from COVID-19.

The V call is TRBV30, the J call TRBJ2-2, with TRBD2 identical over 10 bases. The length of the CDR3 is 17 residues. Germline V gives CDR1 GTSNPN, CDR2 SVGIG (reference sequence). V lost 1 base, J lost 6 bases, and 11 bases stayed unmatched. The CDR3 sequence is CAWSGASGRPRSGELFF. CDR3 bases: TGTGCCTGGAGTGGGGCTAGCGGGAGACCTCGGTCCGGGGAGCTGTTTTTT.

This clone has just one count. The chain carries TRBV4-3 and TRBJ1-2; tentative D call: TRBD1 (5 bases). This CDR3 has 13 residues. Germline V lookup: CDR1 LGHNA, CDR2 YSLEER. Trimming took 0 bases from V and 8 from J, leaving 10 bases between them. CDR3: CASSQEGGVGYTF. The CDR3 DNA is TGCGCCAGCAGCCAAGAGGGAGGGGTCGGCTACACCTTC.

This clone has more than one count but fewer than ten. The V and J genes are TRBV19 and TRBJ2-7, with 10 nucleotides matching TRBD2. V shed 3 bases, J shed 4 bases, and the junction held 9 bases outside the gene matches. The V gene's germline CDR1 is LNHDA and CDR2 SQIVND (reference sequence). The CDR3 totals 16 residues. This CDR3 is CASSMYREREGYEQYF. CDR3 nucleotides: TGTGCCAGTAGTATGTATCGGGAGCGGGAGGGGTACGAGCAGTACTTC.

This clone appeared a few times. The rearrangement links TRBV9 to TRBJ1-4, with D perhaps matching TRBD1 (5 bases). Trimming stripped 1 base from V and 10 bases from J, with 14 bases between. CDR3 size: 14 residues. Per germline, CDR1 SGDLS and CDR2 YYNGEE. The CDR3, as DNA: TGTGCCAGCAGCGTACGTCCCAGGGCTGGAAAACTGTTTTTT. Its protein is CASSVRPRAGKLFF.

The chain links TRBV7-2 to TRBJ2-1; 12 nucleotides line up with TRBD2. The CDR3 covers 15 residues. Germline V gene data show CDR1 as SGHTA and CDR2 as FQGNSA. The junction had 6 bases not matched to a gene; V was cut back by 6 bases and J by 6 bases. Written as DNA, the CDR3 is TGTGCCAGCAGGTCCGGGACTAGCGGGTTCAATGAGCAGTTCTTC. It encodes CASRSGTSGFNEQFF.

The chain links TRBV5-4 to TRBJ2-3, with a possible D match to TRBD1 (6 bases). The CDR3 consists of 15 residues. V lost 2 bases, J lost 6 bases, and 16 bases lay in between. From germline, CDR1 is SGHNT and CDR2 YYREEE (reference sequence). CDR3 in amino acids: CASSFFVGARDTQYF. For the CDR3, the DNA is TGTGCCAGCAGCTTCTTCGTGGGGGCGCGCGATACGCAGTATTTT.

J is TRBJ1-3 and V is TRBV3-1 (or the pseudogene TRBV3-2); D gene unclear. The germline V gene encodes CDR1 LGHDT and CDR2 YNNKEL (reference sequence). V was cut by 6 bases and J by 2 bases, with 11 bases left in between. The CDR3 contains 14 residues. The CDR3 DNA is TGTGCCAGCAGGGAGGTAGGGACTGGAAACACCATATATTTT. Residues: CASREVGTGNTIYF.

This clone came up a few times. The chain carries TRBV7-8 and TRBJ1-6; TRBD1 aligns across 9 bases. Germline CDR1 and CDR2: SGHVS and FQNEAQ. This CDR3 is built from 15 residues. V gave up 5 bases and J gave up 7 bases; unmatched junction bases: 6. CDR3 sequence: CASSPGTGINSPLHF. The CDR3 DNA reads TGTGCCAGCAGCCCGGGGACAGGGATCAATTCACCCCTCCACTTT. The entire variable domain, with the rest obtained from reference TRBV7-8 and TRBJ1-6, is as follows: GAGVSQSPRYKVAKRGQDVALRCDPISGHVSLFWYQQALGQGPEFLTYFQNEAQLDKSGLPSDRFFAERPEGSVSTLKIQRTQQEDSAVYLCASSPGTGINSPLHFGNGTRLTVT.

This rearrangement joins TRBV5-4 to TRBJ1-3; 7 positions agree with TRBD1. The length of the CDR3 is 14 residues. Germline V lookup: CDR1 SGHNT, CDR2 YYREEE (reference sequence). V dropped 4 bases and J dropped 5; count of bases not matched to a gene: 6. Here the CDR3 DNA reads TGTGCCAGCAGCCTCGACAGGGTGAGAAACACCATATATTTT. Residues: CASSLDRVRNTIYF.

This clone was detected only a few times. DNA of the CDR3: TGTGCCTGGGACATAGGGGGAAAAAACATTCAGTACTTC. This sequence encodes CAWDIGGKNIQYF. The chain has TRBV30 and TRBJ2-4; D is perhaps TRBD1 (6 bases). This CDR3 spans 13 amino acids. V was pared by 5 bases and J by 4 bases, with 12 bases between. CDR1 and CDR2 from the germline V gene are GTSNPN and SVGIG (reference sequence). The entire variable domain, with the rest obtained from reference TRBV30 and TRBJ2-4, is as follows: SQTIHQWPATLVQPVGSPLSLECTVEGTSNPNLYWYRQAAGRGLQLLFYSVGIGQISSEVPQNLSASRPQDRQFILSSKKLLLSDSGFYLCAWDIGGKNIQYFGAGTRLSVL.

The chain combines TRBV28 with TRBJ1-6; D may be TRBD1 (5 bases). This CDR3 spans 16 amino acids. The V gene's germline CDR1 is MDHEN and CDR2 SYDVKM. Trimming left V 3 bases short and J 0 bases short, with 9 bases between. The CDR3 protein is CASSLGQSSYNSPLHF. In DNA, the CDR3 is TGTGCCAGCAGTTTGGGGCAAAGCTCCTATAATTCACCCCTCCACTTT.

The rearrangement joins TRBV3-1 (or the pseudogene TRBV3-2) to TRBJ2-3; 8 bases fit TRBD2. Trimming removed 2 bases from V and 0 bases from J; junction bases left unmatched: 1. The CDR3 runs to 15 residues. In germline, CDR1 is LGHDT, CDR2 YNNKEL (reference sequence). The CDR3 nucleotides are TGTGCCAGCAGCCAACGGGAGGGGAGCACAGATACGCAGTATTTT. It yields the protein CASSQREGSTDTQYF.

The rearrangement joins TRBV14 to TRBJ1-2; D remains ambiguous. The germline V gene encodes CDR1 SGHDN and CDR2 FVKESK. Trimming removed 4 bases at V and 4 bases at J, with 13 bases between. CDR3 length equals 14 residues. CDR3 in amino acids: CASSPHGETYGYTF. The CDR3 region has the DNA TGTGCCAGCAGCCCCCACGGGGAAACCTATGGCTACACCTTC.

CDR3 residues: CASPSGRALSRGLTDTQYF. DNA of the CDR3: TGTGCCAGCCCGTCGGGCAGGGCCCTTTCACGAGGTCTCACAGATACGCAGTATTTT. The chain links TRBV28 to TRBJ2-3, with D perhaps matching TRBD1 (5 bases). CDR1 is MDHEN and CDR2 is SYDVKM in the germline V gene. Trimming took off 8 bases at V and 2 bases at J, with 29 bases between the two ends. This CDR3 is 19 amino acids long.